This T cell receptor beta chain emerged from a study of blood T cell repertoires in COVID-19. On the study more broadly: Whether acute or convalescent, the COVID-19 samples came from the United States, Italy and Spain. From T cells, B-cell-depleted T cells, or PBMCs came the material, which was cDNA or gDNA.

Per the authors' pipeline: Amplification of reference gene primers provided the estimated nucleated cell counts. This table comes from immunoSEQ multiplex PCR, and its TCRdb copy is limited to in-frame clones, with some not included. From that table come the V and J calls and clone size; the DNA was used to work out D and trimming. The repertoire holds approximately 75,000 clones, with approximately 92% as singletons. CDR1 GTSNPN and CDR2 SVGIG come from the germline V gene (reference sequence). Trimming removed 2 bases from V and 8 bases from J; junction bases left unmatched: 12. This CDR3 contains 17 residues.

This rearrangement joins TRBV30 to TRBJ1-6, with 10 nucleotides matching TRBD1. This receptor was taken from a human donor in a cohort sampled during active COVID-19. Source material: peripheral blood. CDR3 protein: CAWSPYRTGTGDSPLHF. Here the CDR3 DNA reads TGTGCCTGGAGTCCATATCGAACCGGGACAGGGGATTCACCCCTCCACTTT.